Listed below are T cell receptor beta chains from one sample, sequenced in a study of blood T cell repertoires in COVID-19. Repertoires were generated with immunoSEQ multiplex PCR, while TCRdb's copy carries only in-frame clones and drops some. The profile covers a few hundred thousand clones, with about four fifths appearing a single time and 15% to 18% taken by the ten largest. The sample consisted of peripheral blood. The source of these receptors is an older person with COVID-19, enrolled during active disease. Both conserved end residues are part of each CDR3. D genes are given only for firm matches. Only some rows state a clone size, as once, few, many or a class for expanded clones.

V	J	size	D	DNA	CDR3
TRBV19	TRBJ2-1	-	TRBD1	TGTGCCAGTAGTACGTACAGGGGGAGCTCCTACAATGAGCAGTTCTTC	CASSTYRGSSYNEQFF
TRBV5-6	TRBJ2-7	-	TRBD1	TGTGCCAGCAGCCGATCCGGGACAGCAGCCTACGAGCAGTACTTC	CASSRSGTAAYEQYF
TRBV6-5	TRBJ1-2	-	TRBD1	TGTGCCAGCACCCTTGTCCGGGACAGGGATGGCTACACCTTC	CASTLVRDRDGYTF
TRBV6-2/TRBV6-3	TRBJ2-2	-	-	TGTGCCAGCAGTTTGAGGGCCAGCGGGGAGCTGTTTTTT	CASSLRASGELFF
TRBV27	TRBJ2-7	-	TRBD1	TGTGCCAGCAAACCGGACAGGGGGCCAAGTGAGCAGTACTTC	CASKPDRGPSEQYF
TRBV7-8	TRBJ2-6	-	TRBD2	TGTGCCAGCAGCTTGACCCGGACTAGCGGGAACTCTGGGGCCAACGTCCTGACTTTC	CASSLTRTSGNSGANVLTF
TRBV29-1	TRBJ2-7	once	TRBD1	TGCAGCGTGGGCCCGGGACAGCGGAGCGACGAGCAGTACTTC	CSVGPGQRSDEQYF
TRBV3-1/TRBV3-2	TRBJ2-7	-	-	TGTGCCAGCAGCCAAGAGGTCGCGCGAGGCGAGCAGTACTTC	CASSQEVARGEQYF
TRBV7-2	TRBJ2-3	-	-	TGTGCCAGCAGTTTGGGCCTTTTCACAGATACGCAGTATTTT	CASSLGLFTDTQYF
TRBV4-1	TRBJ2-3	few	-	TGCGCCAGCAGCCAAGATTGGCGGGACCATAGCACAGATACGCAGTATTTT	CASSQDWRDHSTDTQYF
TRBV19	TRBJ1-3	-	TRBD1	TGTGCCAGTAGTCCCCGGACAGGGGGCTCTGGAAACACCATATATTTT	CASSPRTGGSGNTIYF
TRBV4-3	TRBJ1-1	-	-	TGCGCCAGCAGCCCACTGGGGGCAGGAAACACTGAAGCTTTCTTT	CASSPLGAGNTEAFF
TRBV28	TRBJ1-2	few	TRBD1	TGTGCCAGCGAAGGACAGGGGGGGGCCTATGGCTACACCTTC	CASEGQGGAYGYTF
TRBV19	TRBJ1-4	-	-	TGTGCCAGTAGTAGAACAGTACAAAATGAAAAACTGTTTTTT	CASSRTVQNEKLFF
TRBV5-6	TRBJ2-5	-	TRBD2	TGTGCCAGCAGCTGGGGACTAGCGGGGGGACCCGGGGAGACCCAGTACTTC	CASSWGLAGGPGETQYF
TRBV10-1	TRBJ1-5	-	TRBD1	TGCGCCAGCAGTAGGGGACAGAGCAATCAGCCCCAGCATTTT	CASSRGQSNQPQHF
TRBV7-9	TRBJ1-4	-	-	TGTGCCAGCAGCTTAGTGCAGGGTGAGCAAACTAATGAAAAACTGTTTTTT	CASSLVQGEQTNEKLFF
TRBV11-3	TRBJ2-2	-	-	TGTGCCAGCAGCCGAGGACAGCCGAACACCGGGGAGCTGTTTTTT	CASSRGQPNTGELFF
TRBV11-3	TRBJ2-3	-	TRBD2	TGTGCCAGCAGCTTGGCCAGCGGGGGAGGACGAAGCACAGATACGCAGTATTTT	CASSLASGGGRSTDTQYF
TRBV28	TRBJ1-1	once	-	TGTGCCAGCAGTCCCGGAGGCGGAGGGAACACTGAAGCTTTCTTT	CASSPGGGGNTEAFF
TRBV23-1	TRBJ1-1	-	-	TGCGCCAGCATACCCGAGACAGGAGCAAGGGGAGCTTTCTTT	CASIPETGARGAFF
TRBV5-1	TRBJ1-3	-	-	TGCGCCAGCAGCTTACAGGGAGCCTCTGGAAACACCATATATTTT	CASSLQGASGNTIYF
TRBV9	TRBJ2-7	-	-	TGTGCCAGCAGCGTAGATTCAGGCTCCTACGAGCAGTACTTC	CASSVDSGSYEQYF
TRBV10-3	TRBJ1-5	-	-	TGTGCCATCGGAACGGGACATGCTCAGCCCCAGCATTTT	CAIGTGHAQPQHF
TRBV7-9	TRBJ1-1	-	-	TGTGCCAGCAGCTTAAGGGTAGGGAGTTCGGACACTGAAGCTTTCTTT	CASSLRVGSSDTEAFF
TRBV21-1	TRBJ1-2	-	-	TGTGCCAGCAGCAAAGACAAGGGGCATCGTGGCTACACCTTC	CASSKDKGHRGYTF
TRBV5-8	TRBJ2-7	-	-	TGTGCCAGCAGCTTGGGCAGATACGAGCAGTACTTC	CASSLGRYEQYF
TRBV6-2/TRBV6-3	TRBJ2-7	-	-	TGTGCCAGCAGTTCGCCCTGGGACACAAAAAGCTACGAGCAGTACTTC	CASSSPWDTKSYEQYF
TRBV14	TRBJ1-6	-	TRBD1	TGTGCCAGCAGCCGTACAGCCGGGACAGGTGTGACCCTCCACTTT	CASSRTAGTGVTLHF
TRBV12-5	TRBJ1-1	-	-	TGTGCTAGTGGGCACGGTTGGAACACTGAAGCTTTCTTT	CASGHGWNTEAFF
TRBV3-1/TRBV3-2	TRBJ2-7	once	-	TGTGCCAGCAGCCATCGAGGGACACCCTACGAGCAGTACTTC	CASSHRGTPYEQYF
TRBV30	TRBJ2-1	-	TRBD2	TGTGCCTGGAGTGTTGGTAGCGGGGTCTACAATGAGCAGTTCTTC	CAWSVGSGVYNEQFF
TRBV2	TRBJ1-2	-	-	TGTGCCAGGTCCCCCTTTTATGGCTACACCTTC	CARSPFYGYTF
TRBV7-6	TRBJ2-3	-	TRBD1	TGTGCCAGCAGAAATAGGGACAGGGACACAGATACGCAGTATTTT	CASRNRDRDTDTQYF
TRBV11-2	TRBJ1-3	-	-	TGTGCCAGCAGCTTAGATCGGGGTGGAAACACCATATATTTT	CASSLDRGGNTIYF
TRBV2	TRBJ2-1	-	TRBD2	TGTGCCAGCAGTGATCTATCTCGCCGGGGGGCCTACAATGAGCAGTTCTTC	CASSDLSRRGAYNEQFF
TRBV9	TRBJ2-3	-	TRBD2	TGTGCCAGCAGCGGAAGAGCGGGGGTTAACACAGATACGCAGTATTTT	CASSGRAGVNTDTQYF
TRBV11-2	TRBJ1-2	-	-	TGTGCCAGCAGCCTAAACGGACAGAACTCTAACTATGGCTACACCTTC	CASSLNGQNSNYGYTF
TRBV30	TRBJ1-2	-	-	TGTGCCTGGAAGGCTGCTGCCACTAAATATGGCTACACCTTC	CAWKAAATKYGYTF
TRBV3-1/TRBV3-2	TRBJ1-2	-	-	TGTGCCAGCAGCCAAAAACCTTCCAGGGACTCCGCTGGCTACACCTTC	CASSQKPSRDSAGYTF
TRBV6-6	TRBJ1-2	few	-	TGTGCCAGCAGTTCCTCCGGCGGAGGGGATGGCTATGGCTACACCTTC	CASSSSGGGDGYGYTF
TRBV19	TRBJ2-2	-	-	TGTGCCAGTAGTGTTGGACACTCCGGGGAGCTGTTTTTT	CASSVGHSGELFF
TRBV7-9	TRBJ2-5	-	TRBD1	TGTGCCAGCAGCTTAAGCGCGACAGGGGGGAAAGAGACCCAGTACTTC	CASSLSATGGKETQYF
TRBV21-1	TRBJ2-1	-	-	TGTGCCAGCAGCAAAGTGTCAGGGTCCTACAATGAGCAGTTCTTC	CASSKVSGSYNEQFF
TRBV11-1	TRBJ1-4	-	TRBD1	TGTGCCAGCAGCTCTAGGGGGCAGGGTGGTAATGAAAAACTGTTTTTT	CASSSRGQGGNEKLFF
TRBV27	TRBJ1-6	-	-	TGTGCCAGCAGGAACTCAGGGGCGGTTTCACCCCTCCACTTT	CASRNSGAVSPLHF
TRBV21-1	TRBJ2-7	-	-	TGTGCCAGCAGCAGTTGGACTAGCGGGGGAACGGAACTCGAGCAGTACTTC	CASSSWTSGGTELEQYF
TRBV6-5	TRBJ1-3	-	-	TGTGCCAGCAGTTCAGGGTCGAGCTCTGGAAACACCATATATTTT	CASSSGSSSGNTIYF
TRBV14	TRBJ2-2	-	TRBD1	TGTGCCAGCAGCGCAAGACAGGGGACCAACACCGGGGAGCTGTTTTTT	CASSARQGTNTGELFF
TRBV7-9	TRBJ1-6	-	TRBD1	TGTGCCAGCAGCTCTCGACAGGGGCTTTATAATTCACCCCTCCACTTT	CASSSRQGLYNSPLHF
TRBV5-1	TRBJ2-4	-	-	TGCGCCAGCAGCTTGAGTCCAGGTCCCAAAAACATTCAGTACTTC	CASSLSPGPKNIQYF
TRBV13	TRBJ1-3	-	TRBD1	TGTGCCAGCAGTAACCGGGACAGGTCGGGAAACACCATATATTTT	CASSNRDRSGNTIYF
TRBV30	TRBJ2-7	once	-	TGTGCCTGCCCACCCTACTGGCGGCTAGGGCAGTACTTC	CACPPYWRLGQYF
TRBV11-2	TRBJ1-1	-	-	TGTGCCAGCAGCTTGGGAGGGTCGGTTAAAGCTTTCTTT	CASSLGGSVKAFF